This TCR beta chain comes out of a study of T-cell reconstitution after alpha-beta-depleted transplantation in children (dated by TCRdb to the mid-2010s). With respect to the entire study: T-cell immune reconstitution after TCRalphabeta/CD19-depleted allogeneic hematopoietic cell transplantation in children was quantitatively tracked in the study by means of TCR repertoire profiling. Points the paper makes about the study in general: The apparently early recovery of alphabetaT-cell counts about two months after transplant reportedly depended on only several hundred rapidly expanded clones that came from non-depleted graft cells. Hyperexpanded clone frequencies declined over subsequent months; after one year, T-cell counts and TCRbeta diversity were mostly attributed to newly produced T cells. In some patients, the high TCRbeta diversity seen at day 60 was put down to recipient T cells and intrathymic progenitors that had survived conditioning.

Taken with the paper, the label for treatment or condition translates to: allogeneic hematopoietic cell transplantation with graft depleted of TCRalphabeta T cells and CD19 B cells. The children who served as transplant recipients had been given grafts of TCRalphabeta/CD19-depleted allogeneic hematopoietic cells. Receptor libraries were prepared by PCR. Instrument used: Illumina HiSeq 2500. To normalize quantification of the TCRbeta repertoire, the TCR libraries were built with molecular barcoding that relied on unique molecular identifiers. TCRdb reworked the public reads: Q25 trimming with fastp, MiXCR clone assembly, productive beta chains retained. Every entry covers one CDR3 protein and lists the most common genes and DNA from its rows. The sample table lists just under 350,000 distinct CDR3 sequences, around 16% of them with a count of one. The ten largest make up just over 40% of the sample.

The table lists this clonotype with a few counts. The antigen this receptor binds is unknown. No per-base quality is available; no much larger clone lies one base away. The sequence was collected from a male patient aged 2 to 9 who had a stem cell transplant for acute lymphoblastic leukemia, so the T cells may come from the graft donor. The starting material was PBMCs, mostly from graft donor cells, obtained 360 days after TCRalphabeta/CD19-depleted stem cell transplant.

The encoded CDR3 is CASSSRVGNTIYF. The sequenced DNA: TGTGCCAGCAGTTCCCGGGTTGGAAACACCATATATTTT. This chain joins TRBV6-2 or TRBV6-3 to TRBJ1-3; the D gene assignment is ambiguous. According to the germline V gene, CDR1 reads MNHEY and CDR2 reads SVGEGT. Spanning cysteine to phenylalanine, the CDR3 consists of 13 amino acids. The entry retains the CDR3 DNA only, 39 bases that are in frame from base 1. The germline ends are 7 bases apart after V is trimmed by 4 bases and J by 3 bases.